The clone carrying this T cell receptor (beta chain) was recorded a few times. The antigen remains unidentified. These data belong to a study of regulatory T cells in long-lasting Graves disease. Findings and limits, study-wide: It was peripheral blood alone, not thyroid tissue, that was studied.

CDR3-region Arm-PCR and iRepertoire HTBI primers produced the TCR beta libraries. A single record per CDR3 protein comes from TCRdb applying MiXCR to the multiplex PCR reads. The table has 350,000 to 500,000 distinct CDR3 sequences, about a sixth seen once. In germline, CDR1 is MDHEN, CDR2 SYDVKM. Trimming at V came to 4 bases and at J to 8 bases, leaving 10 bases not matched to a gene. This CDR3 spans 15 amino acids. Time point indicated: newly diagnosed GD, antithyroid drugs for less than 3 months. Preparation of the TCR library used RNA extracted from PBMCs. This same sample was also taken into another study, of T cells in Graves' hyperthyroidism and ophthalmopathy. As reported in that work: Model output signaled ophthalmopathy a median roughly 6 months ahead of onset.

The V gene is TRBV28, the J gene TRBJ2-3; 9 bases map to TRBD2. This sequence was found in a woman between 18 and 29 years old with Graves disease. Sequences were derived from peripheral blood mononuclear cells (PBMCs), sampled at new diagnosis, from a patient treated with antithyroid drugs. CDR3 nucleotide sequence: TGTGCCAGCAGTTCTTTAGCGGGAGAGGGGAGTACGCAGTATTTT. Protein sequence: CASSSLAGEGSTQYF.